This passage covers 5 T cell receptor beta chains from one sample sequenced in a study of blood T cell repertoires in COVID-19. Assay used: immunoSEQ multiplex PCR; TCRdb lists only in-frame clones, some missing. The sample carries 150,000 to 200,000 clones, about 86% recorded once. The specimen sequenced was peripheral blood. The source of these receptors is a man between 60 and 70 years old with acute or convalescent COVID-19.

This clone was seen just once. This chain links TRBV24-1 with TRBJ2-3; D may be TRBD2 (5 bases). V was clipped by 4 bases and J by 2 bases, with 15 bases between them. From germline, CDR1 is KGHDR and CDR2 SFDVKD. The CDR3 is made up of 16 amino acids. As DNA, the CDR3 is TGTGCCACCAGTGACCAAGCGGAAGGGTACACAGATACGCAGTATTTT. This translates into CATSDQAEGYTDTQYF.

This clone has more than one count but fewer than ten. The J gene is TRBJ2-3, the V gene TRBV13; a weak D match, TRBD2 (5 bases). V was clipped by 3 bases and J by 1 base, with 11 bases between them. Per the germline V gene, CDR1 is PRHDT and CDR2 is FYEKMQ (reference sequence). The CDR3 is 15 residues long. CDR3 sequence: CASSFSYGGTDTQYF. CDR3 bases: TGTGCCAGCAGCTTTTCCTACGGGGGCACAGATACGCAGTATTTT. The entire variable domain, with the rest obtained from reference TRBV13 and TRBJ2-3, is as follows: AAGVIQSPRHLIKEKRETATLKCYPIPRHDTVYWYQQGPGQDPQFLISFYEKMQSDKGSIPDRFSAQQFSDYHSELNMSSLELGDSALYFCASSFSYGGTDTQYFGPGTRLTVL.

The chain joins TRBV19 to TRBJ2-1; 12 bases are a match to TRBD2. The CDR3 runs to 15 residues. CDR1 LNHDA and CDR2 SQIVND come from the germline V gene (reference sequence). The junction had 11 bases not matched to a gene; V was cut back by 3 bases and J by 14 bases. The CDR3 sequence: CASSIRLAGAYREFF. CDR3 bases: TGTGCCAGTAGTATCAGACTAGCGGGAGCCTATCGGGAGTTCTTC.

The rearrangement uses TRBV28 and TRBJ2-5; 8 positions agree with TRBD1. CDR3 length: 15 residues. The J segment lost 2 bases and the V segment lost 5 bases, leaving 7 bases of the junction unmatched. Germline CDR1 is MDHEN and CDR2 is SYDVKM. The CDR3 sequence is CASSLQGAQQETQYF. The CDR3 nucleotides read TGTGCCAGCAGTCTTCAGGGGGCTCAGCAAGAGACCCAGTACTTC.

The chain links TRBV18 to TRBJ2-3; 9 bases agree with TRBD2. Germline CDR1 and CDR2: KGHSH and LQKENI. The junction had 6 bases not matched to a gene; V was cut back by 3 bases and J by 5 bases. The CDR3 is made up of 15 amino acids. The CDR3 nucleotides read TGTGCCAGCTCACCCCTCCAAGCGGGGGGAGATACGCAGTATTTT. Residues: CASSPLQAGGDTQYF.